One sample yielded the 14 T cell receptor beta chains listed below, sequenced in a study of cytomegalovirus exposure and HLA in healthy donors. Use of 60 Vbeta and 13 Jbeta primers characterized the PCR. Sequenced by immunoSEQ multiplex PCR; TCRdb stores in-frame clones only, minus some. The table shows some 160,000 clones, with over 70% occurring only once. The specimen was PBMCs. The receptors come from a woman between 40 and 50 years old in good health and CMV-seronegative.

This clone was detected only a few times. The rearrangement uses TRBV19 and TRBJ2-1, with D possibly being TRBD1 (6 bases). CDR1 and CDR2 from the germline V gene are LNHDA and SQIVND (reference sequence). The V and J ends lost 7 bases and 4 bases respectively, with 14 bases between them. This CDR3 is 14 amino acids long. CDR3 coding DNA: TGTGCCAGTAACCTTGGGACACCTTACAATGAGCAGTTCTTC. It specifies CASNLGTPYNEQFF.

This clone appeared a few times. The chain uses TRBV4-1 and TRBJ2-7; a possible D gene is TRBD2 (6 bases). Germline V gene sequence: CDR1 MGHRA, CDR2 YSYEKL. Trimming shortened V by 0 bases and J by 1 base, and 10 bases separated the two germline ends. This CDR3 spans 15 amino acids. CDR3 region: CASSQDPGRSYEQYF. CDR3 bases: TGCGCCAGCAGCCAAGATCCGGGGAGGTCCTACGAGCAGTACTTC.

The CDR3 bases are TGTGCCAGTAGTATAGATATGGGGAGCACCTACAATGAGCAGTTCTTC. Translating it yields CASSIDMGSTYNEQFF. The J gene is TRBJ2-1, the V gene TRBV19; TRBD2 might be the D (5 bases). The length of the CDR3 is 16 residues. V lost 0 bases and J lost 2, with 11 bases in between. Germline values: CDR1 LNHDA, CDR2 SQIVND (reference sequence).

CDR3 protein: CASSYSSRNEKLFF. The CDR3 region has the DNA TGTGCCAGCAGTTATTCGTCCAGGAATGAAAAACTGTTTTTT. The genes are TRBV6-6 and TRBJ1-4; D is ambiguous. Looked up from germline, CDR1 is MNHNY and CDR2 is SVGAGI (reference sequence). CDR3 length: 14 residues. Trimming took off 3 bases at V and 5 bases at J, with 10 bases between the two ends.

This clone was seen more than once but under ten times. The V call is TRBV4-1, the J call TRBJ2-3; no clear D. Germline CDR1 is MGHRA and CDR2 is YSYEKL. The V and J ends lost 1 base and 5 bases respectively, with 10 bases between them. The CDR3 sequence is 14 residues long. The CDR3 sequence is CASSQAIRGDTQYF. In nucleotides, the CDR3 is TGCGCCAGCAGCCAAGCGATACGCGGAGATACGCAGTATTTT.

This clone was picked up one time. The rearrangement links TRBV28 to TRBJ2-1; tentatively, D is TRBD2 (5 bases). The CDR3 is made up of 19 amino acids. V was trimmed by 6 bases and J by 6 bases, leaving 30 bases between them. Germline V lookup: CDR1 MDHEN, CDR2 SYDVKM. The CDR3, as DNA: TGTGCCAGCAGCTCAATCAAATCGCGCGGGCCCTCCCTCTTCAATGAGCAGTTCTTC. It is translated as CASSSIKSRGPSLFNEQFF.

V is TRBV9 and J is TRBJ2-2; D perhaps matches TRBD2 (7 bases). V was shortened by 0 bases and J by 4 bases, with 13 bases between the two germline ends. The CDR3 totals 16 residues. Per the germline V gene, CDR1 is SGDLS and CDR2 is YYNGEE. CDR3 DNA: TGTGCCAGCAGCGTAGGGGGGGGCCTAGGCACCGGGGAGCTGTTTTTT. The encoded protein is CASSVGGGLGTGELFF.

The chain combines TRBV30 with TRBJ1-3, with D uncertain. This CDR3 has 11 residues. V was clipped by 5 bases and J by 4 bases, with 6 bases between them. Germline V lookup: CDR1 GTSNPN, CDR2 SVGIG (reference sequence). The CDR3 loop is CAWVGGNTIYF. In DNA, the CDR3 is TGTGCCTGGGTCGGGGGAAACACCATATATTTT.

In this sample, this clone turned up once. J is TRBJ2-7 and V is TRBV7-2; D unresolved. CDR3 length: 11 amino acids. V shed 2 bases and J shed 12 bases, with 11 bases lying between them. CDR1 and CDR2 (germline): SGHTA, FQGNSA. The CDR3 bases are TGTGCCAGCAGCTTACGAGGAGCGTGGTACTTC. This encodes CASSLRGAWYF.

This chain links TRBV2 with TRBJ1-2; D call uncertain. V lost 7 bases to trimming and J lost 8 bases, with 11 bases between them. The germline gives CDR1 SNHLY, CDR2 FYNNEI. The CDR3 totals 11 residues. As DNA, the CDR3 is TGTGCCAGCACCGACTATTACGGCTACACCTTC. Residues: CASTDYYGYTF.

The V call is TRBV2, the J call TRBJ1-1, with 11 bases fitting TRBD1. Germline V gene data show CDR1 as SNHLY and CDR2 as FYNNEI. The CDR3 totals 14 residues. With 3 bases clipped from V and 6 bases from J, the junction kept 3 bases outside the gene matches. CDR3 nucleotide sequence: TGTGCCAGCAGTGACGGGACAGGGGGACCTGAAGCTTTCTTT. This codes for CASSDGTGGPEAFF.

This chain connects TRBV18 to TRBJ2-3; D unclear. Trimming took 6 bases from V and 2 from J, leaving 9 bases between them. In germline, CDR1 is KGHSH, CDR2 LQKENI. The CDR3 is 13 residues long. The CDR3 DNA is TGTGCCAGCTCCCCGAGCCACACAGATACGCAGTATTTT. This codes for CASSPSHTDTQYF.

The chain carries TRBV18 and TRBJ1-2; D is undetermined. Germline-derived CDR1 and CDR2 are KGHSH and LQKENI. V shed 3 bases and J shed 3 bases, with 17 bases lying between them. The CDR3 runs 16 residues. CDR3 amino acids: CASSPGDLRRDYGYTF. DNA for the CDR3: TGTGCCAGCTCACCGGGCGACCTCCGGAGGGACTATGGCTACACCTTC.

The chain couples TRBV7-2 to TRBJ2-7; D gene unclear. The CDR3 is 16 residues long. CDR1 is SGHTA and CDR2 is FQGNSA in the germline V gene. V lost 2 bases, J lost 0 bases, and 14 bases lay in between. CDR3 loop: CASSLYFRVSSYEQYF. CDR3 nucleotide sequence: TGTGCCAGCAGCTTATATTTTCGGGTCAGCTCCTACGAGCAGTACTTC.